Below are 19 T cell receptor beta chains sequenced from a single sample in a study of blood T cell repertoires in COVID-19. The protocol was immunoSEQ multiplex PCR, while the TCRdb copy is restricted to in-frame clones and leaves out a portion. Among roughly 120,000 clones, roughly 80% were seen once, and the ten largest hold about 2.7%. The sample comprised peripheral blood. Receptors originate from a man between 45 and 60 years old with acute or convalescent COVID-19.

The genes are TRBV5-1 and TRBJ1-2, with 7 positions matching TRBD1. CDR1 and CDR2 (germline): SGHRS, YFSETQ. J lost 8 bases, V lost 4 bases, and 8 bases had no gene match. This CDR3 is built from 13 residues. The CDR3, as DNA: TGCGCCAGCAGCATCGACAGGGATGGAGGCTACACCTTC. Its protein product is CASSIDRDGGYTF.

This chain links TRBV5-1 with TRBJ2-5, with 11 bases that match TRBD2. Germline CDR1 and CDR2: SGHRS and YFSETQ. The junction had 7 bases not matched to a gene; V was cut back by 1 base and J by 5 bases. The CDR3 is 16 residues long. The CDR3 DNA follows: TGCGCCAGCAGCTTGTACGCGACTAGCGGGACGGAGACCCAGTACTTC. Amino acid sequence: CASSLYATSGTETQYF.

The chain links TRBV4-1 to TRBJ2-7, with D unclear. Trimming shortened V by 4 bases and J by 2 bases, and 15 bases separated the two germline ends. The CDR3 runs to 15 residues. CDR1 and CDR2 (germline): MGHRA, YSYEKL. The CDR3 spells CASSPLGGPPYEQYF. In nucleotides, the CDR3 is TGCGCCAGCAGCCCCTTAGGTGGGCCCCCCTACGAGCAGTACTTC.

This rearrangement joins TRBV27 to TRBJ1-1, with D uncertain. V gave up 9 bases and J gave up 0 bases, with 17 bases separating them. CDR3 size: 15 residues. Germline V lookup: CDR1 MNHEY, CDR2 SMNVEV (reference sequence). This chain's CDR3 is CASRVGWRVNTEAFF. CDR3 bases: TGTGCCAGTCGGGTGGGGTGGAGGGTGAACACTGAAGCTTTCTTT.

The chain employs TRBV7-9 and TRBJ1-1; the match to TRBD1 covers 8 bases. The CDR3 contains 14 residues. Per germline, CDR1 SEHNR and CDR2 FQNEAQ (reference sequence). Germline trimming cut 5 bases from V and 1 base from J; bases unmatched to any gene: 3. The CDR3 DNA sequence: TGTGCCAGCAGCCAAGGACAGGGGAACACTGAAGCTTTCTTT. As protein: CASSQGQGNTEAFF.

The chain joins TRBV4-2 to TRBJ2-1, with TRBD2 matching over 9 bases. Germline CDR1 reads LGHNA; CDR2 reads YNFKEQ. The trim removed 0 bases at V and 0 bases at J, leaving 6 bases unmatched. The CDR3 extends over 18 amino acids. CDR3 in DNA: TGTGCCAGCAGCCAAGATTCTAGCGGGGTGAGCTCCTACAATGAGCAGTTCTTC. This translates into CASSQDSSGVSSYNEQFF.

The CDR3: CASSQDENSPLHF. The CDR3 DNA reads TGTGCCAGCAGCCAAGATGAGAATTCACCCCTCCACTTT. This rearrangement joins TRBV4-2 to TRBJ1-6; no firm D call. CDR1 is LGHNA and CDR2 is YNFKEQ in the germline V gene. This CDR3 is 13 amino acids long. The V gene lost 0 bases and the J gene lost 7 bases, with 4 bases spanning the gap.

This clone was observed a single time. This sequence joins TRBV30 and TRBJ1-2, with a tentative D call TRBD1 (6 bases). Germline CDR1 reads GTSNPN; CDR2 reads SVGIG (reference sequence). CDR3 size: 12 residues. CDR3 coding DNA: TGTGCGATGGGACCCACAGGGAGCGGCTACACCTTC. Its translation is CAMGPTGSGYTF. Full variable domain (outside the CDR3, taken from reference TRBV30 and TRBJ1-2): SQTIHQWPATLVQPVGSPLSLECTVEGTSNPNLYWYRQAAGRGLQLLFYSVGIGQISSEVPQNLSASRPQDRQFILSSKKLLLSDSGFYLCAMGPTGSGYTFGSGTRLTVV.

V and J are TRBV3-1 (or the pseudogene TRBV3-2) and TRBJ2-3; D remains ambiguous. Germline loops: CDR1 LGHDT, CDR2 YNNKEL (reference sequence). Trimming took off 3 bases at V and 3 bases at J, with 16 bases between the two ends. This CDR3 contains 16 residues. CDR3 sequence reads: CASSQVYLLETDTQYF. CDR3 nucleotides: TGTGCCAGCAGCCAGGTATACCTCCTTGAGACAGATACGCAGTATTTT.

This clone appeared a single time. The CDR3 DNA reads as TGTGCCAGCAGTGACTCGGGCAGGGCCGACCATGGCTACACCTTC. Amino acids: CASSDSGRADHGYTF. The genes are TRBV6-4 and TRBJ1-2; D possibly corresponds to TRBD1 (5 bases). V shed 0 bases and J shed 6 bases, with 14 bases lying between them. Germline V CDR1 and CDR2: MRHNA, SNTAGT. CDR3 length: 15 residues.

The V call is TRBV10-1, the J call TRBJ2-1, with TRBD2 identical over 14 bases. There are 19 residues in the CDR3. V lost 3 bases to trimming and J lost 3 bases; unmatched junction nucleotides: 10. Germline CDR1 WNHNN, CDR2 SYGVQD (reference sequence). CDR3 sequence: CASSDLTSGRAGGYNEQFF. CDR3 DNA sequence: TGCGCCAGCAGTGACCTGACTAGCGGGAGGGCCGGCGGCTACAATGAGCAGTTCTTC.

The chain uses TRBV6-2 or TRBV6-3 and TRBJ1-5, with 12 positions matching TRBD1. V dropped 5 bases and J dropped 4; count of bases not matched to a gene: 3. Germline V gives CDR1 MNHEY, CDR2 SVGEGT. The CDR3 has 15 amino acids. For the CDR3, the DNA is TGTGCCAGCAGTCGGGACAGGGGGCAGAATCAGCCCCAGCATTTT. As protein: CASSRDRGQNQPQHF.

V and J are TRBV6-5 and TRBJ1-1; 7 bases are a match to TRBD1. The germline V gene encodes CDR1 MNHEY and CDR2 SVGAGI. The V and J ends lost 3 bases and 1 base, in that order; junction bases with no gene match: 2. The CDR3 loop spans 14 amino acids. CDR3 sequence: CASSYDRANTEAFF. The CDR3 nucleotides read TGTGCCAGCAGTTATGACAGGGCGAACACTGAAGCTTTCTTT.

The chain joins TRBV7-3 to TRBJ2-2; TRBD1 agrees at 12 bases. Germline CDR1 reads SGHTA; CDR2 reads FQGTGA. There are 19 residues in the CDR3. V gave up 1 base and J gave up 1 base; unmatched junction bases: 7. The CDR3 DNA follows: TGTGCCAGCAGCTTAATCGGGGACAGGGGGCGAGTGAACACCGGGGAGCTGTTTTTT. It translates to CASSLIGDRGRVNTGELFF.

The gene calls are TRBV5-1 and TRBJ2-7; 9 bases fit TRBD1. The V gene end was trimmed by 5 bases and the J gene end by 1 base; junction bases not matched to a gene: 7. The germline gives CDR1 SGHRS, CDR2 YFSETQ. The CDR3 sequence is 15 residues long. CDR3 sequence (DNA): TGCGCCAGCAGTTTAACAGGGGGCGCGTCCTACGAGCAGTACTTC. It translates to CASSLTGGASYEQYF.

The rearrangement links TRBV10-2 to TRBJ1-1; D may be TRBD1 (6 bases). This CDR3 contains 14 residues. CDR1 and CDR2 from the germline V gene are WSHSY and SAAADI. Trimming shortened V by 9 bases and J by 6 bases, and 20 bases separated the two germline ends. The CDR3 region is CASRDQGSLPEAFF. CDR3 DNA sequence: TGCGCCAGTCGAGATCAGGGGTCCCTCCCTGAAGCTTTCTTT.

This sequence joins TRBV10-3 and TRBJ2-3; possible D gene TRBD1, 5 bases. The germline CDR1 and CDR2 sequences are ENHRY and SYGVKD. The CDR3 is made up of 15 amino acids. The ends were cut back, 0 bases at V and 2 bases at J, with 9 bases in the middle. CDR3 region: CAISESAGNTDTQYF. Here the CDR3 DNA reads TGTGCCATCAGTGAGTCGGCAGGGAACACAGATACGCAGTATTTT.

For the CDR3, the DNA is TGTGCCAGCAGTCGGGTGATCATGAACACTGAAGCTTTCTTT. This encodes CASSRVIMNTEAFF. The chain couples TRBV7-9 to TRBJ1-1; no definite D call. This CDR3 has 14 residues. Germline V CDR1 and CDR2: SEHNR, FQNEAQ (reference sequence). Trimming cost V 6 bases and J 0 bases, with 11 bases left between them.

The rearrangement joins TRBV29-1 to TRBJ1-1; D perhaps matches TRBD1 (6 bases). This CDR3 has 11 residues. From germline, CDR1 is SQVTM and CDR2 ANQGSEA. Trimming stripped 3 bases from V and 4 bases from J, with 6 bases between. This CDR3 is CSVDRGTEAFF. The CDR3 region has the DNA TGCAGCGTTGACAGGGGCACTGAAGCTTTCTTT.